The 32 T cell receptor beta chains reported below all come from one sample, sequenced in a study of molecular identifiers for immune sequencing clone quantification. TCRdb fed the PCR reads into MiXCR, producing one record per CDR3 protein. Here the sample spans about 23,000 distinct CDR3 sequences, about 15% being singletons. The material sequenced was naive CD8+ T cells from blood, with Jurkat cell RNA spiked in. Subset given: FACS-sorted CD8+CD4-CCR7+CD45RA+ naive T cells. These receptors were taken from a human donor in good health. Some libraries in this study had Jurkat cell RNA spiked in.

This clonotype was recorded at least ten times. Written as DNA, the CDR3 is TGCGCCAGCAGCCTCGGCGGGACTACCGGAGTCGCAGATACGCAGTATTTT. Translation: CASSLGGTTGVADTQYF. The V call is TRBV4-1, the J call TRBJ2-3, with TRBD2 matching over 7 bases. CDR3 length: 17 amino acids. Per the germline V gene, CDR1 is MGHRA and CDR2 is YSYEKL. The ends lost 4 bases at V and 4 bases at J; junction bases unmatched: 14.

The chain couples TRBV12-3 or TRBV12-4 to TRBJ1-1; no clear D gene. The V end was cut by 4 bases, the J end by 4 bases, with 10 bases between. This CDR3 is built from 13 residues. As DNA, the CDR3 is TGTGCCAGCAGTTCGAGCGGTTCCACTGAAGCTTTCTTT. Amino acids: CASSSSGSTEAFF.

This clonotype was recorded at least ten times. V is TRBV3-1 and J is TRBJ1-2; a weak D match, TRBD1 (5 bases). The CDR3 is made up of 16 amino acids. The V end lost 1 base, the J end lost 1 base, and 13 bases lay between the germline ends. Germline CDR1 LGHDT, CDR2 YNNKEL (reference sequence). The CDR3 loop reads CASSQVFDRVNYGYTF. CDR3 nucleotide sequence: TGTGCCAGCAGCCAAGTGTTCGACAGAGTTAACTATGGCTACACCTTC.

This clonotype was seen many times. The CDR3, as DNA: TGCAGTGCTAGAGAATTAGGGGGCGCAGGGATCCAGCCCCAGCATTTT. The encoded protein is CSARELGGAGIQPQHF. The chain links TRBV20-1 to TRBJ1-5; 7 bases fit TRBD1. J lost 7 bases, V lost 0 bases, and 12 bases had no gene match. Germline V gene sequence: CDR1 DFQATT, CDR2 SNEGSKA (reference sequence). The CDR3 sequence is 16 residues long.

The chain joins TRBV7-8 to TRBJ2-1; unclear D gene. CDR1 SGHVS and CDR2 FQNEAQ come from the germline V gene. V was shortened by 5 bases and J by 6 bases, with 11 bases between the two germline ends. This CDR3 contains 13 residues. CDR3 DNA: TGTGCCAGCAGCGAAGACGCTACCAATGAGCAGTTCTTC. Its protein product is CASSEDATNEQFF.

The J gene is TRBJ2-2, the V gene TRBV19; 9 bases agree with TRBD1. From germline, CDR1 is LNHDA and CDR2 SQIVND (reference sequence). This CDR3 is built from 17 residues. V lost 0 bases to trimming and J lost 4 bases; unmatched junction nucleotides: 6. CDR3 nucleotides: TGTGCCAGTAGTATAGATCTGGGACAGGGAAGCACCGGGGAGCTGTTTTTT. Translated, it gives CASSIDLGQGSTGELFF. Complete variable domain (other parts from reference TRBV19 and TRBJ2-2): DGGITQSPKYLFRKEGQNVTLSCEQNLNHDAMYWYRQDPGQGLRLIYYSQIVNDFQKGDIAEGYSVSREKKESFPLTVTSAQKNPTAFYLCASSIDLGQGSTGELFFGEGSRLTVL.

This clonotype was observed at least ten times. The rearrangement joins TRBV6-5 to TRBJ2-7; 8 bases are shared with TRBD2. The germline CDR1 and CDR2 sequences are MNHEY and SVGAGI. The CDR3 covers 13 residues. The J segment lost 7 bases and the V segment lost 2 bases, leaving 4 bases of the junction unmatched. CDR3 sequence reads: CASSYSGGPEQYF. As DNA, the CDR3 is TGTGCCAGCAGTTACAGCGGGGGCCCGGAGCAGTACTTC.

Note on this clonotype: A much larger clone lies a single base off, so this may be a read error. The rearrangement links TRBV29-1 to TRBJ2-7; weak D call: TRBD2 (5 bases). Trimming left V 5 bases short and J 3 bases short, with 14 bases between. Germline CDR1 is SQVTM and CDR2 is ANQGSEA. The CDR3 consists of 13 residues. CDR3 amino acids: CSVPDPGSYEQYF. CDR3 coding DNA: TGCAGCGTTCCTGACCCGGGGAGCTACGAGCAGTACTTC.

A remark on this clonotype: A much larger clone is a single base away; this may be a read error. The J gene is TRBJ1-1, the V gene TRBV25-1; no clear D gene. The CDR3 spans 15 residues. CDR1 is MGHDK, CDR2 SYGVNS, per germline. Trimming pared 4 bases from V and 0 bases from J, leaving 12 bases between. The CDR3 DNA reads as TGTGCCAGCAGTGCCCGTCAAGATATGAACACTGAAGCTTTCTTT. Its translation: CASSARQDMNTEAFF.

This clonotype was recorded many times. The CDR3 DNA reads TGTGCCAGTACCACAGGGGGCACTGAAGCTTTCTTT. Protein: CASTTGGTEAFF. The rearrangement links TRBV19 to TRBJ1-1; 8 bases are a match to TRBD1. The CDR3 is 12 residues long. Looked up from germline, CDR1 is LNHDA and CDR2 is SQIVND (reference sequence). Trimming took 7 bases from V and 4 from J; bases not matched to a gene: 2.

This clonotype was counted many times. DNA of the CDR3: TGTGCCAGCAGTTTAACCCGCCAGGGGATGGGCACAGATACGCAGTATTTT. Protein product: CASSLTRQGMGTDTQYF. V gene TRBV12-3 or TRBV12-4 combines with J gene TRBJ2-3; a weak D match, TRBD1 (6 bases). Trimming took 2 bases from V and 1 from J, leaving 16 bases between them. The CDR3 runs to 17 residues.

Worth noting for this clonotype: This may be a read error: a much more frequent sequence differs by one nucleotide. The chain carries TRBV10-2 and TRBJ1-3; D gene ambiguous. The CDR3 covers 16 residues. V lost 1 base and J lost 2, with 12 bases in between. In germline, CDR1 is WSHSY, CDR2 SAAADI. The CDR3 loop is CASSEFRHFPGNTIYF. The DNA of the CDR3 is TGCGCCAGCAGTGAGTTCCGACACTTCCCTGGAAACACCATATATTTT.

This clonotype came up many times. This chain links TRBV30 with TRBJ2-6; the D is unclear. V was cut by 3 bases and J by 3 bases, with 9 bases left in between. Germline values: CDR1 GTSNPN, CDR2 SVGIG (reference sequence). This CDR3 has 14 residues. The CDR3 region has the DNA TGTGCCTGGAGCCCAGATGGTGGGGCCAACGTCCTGACTTTC. It encodes CAWSPDGGANVLTF.

With respect to this clonotype: This clone may be a read error of a much larger clone one base away. The chain couples TRBV7-6 to TRBJ2-5; unclear D gene. Germline lookup yields CDR1 SGHVS and CDR2 FNYEAQ. The CDR3 consists of 16 residues. The CDR3 sequence is CASSLEGRVGQEIQYF. The CDR3 nucleotides are TGTGCCAGCAGCTTAGAGGGTCGGGTAGGGCAAGAGATCCAGTACTTC.

As concerns this clonotype: The germline gene is not matched at one end of the junction; a read error may be the cause. J is TRBJ1-1 and V is TRBV5-3; D gene uncertain. TRBV5-3 is sorted into the ORF group, with uncertain function. The CDR3 length is 14 residues. CDR3 nucleotide sequence: TGTGCCAGCAGCTTCCACCGATCGGGCACTGAAGCTTTCTTT. It is translated as CASSFHRSGTEAFF.

The V call is TRBV4-3, the J call TRBJ1-5, with a weak D call TRBD1 (5 bases). V lost 0 bases to trimming and J lost 0 bases, with 12 bases between them. The CDR3 runs 17 residues. CDR1 and CDR2 from the germline V gene are LGHNA and YSLEER. CDR3 region: CASSQDSAGYSNQPQHF. In DNA, the CDR3 is TGCGCCAGCAGCCAAGATTCGGCAGGGTATAGCAATCAGCCCCAGCATTTT.

V is TRBV29-1 and J is TRBJ1-1; D remains ambiguous. This CDR3 contains 14 residues. Trimming left V 0 bases short and J 2 bases short, with 10 bases between. CDR1 and CDR2 from the germline V gene are SQVTM and ANQGSEA. This chain's CDR3 is CSVEDQTLNTEAFF. The CDR3, as DNA: TGCAGCGTTGAAGATCAGACCCTCAACACTGAAGCTTTCTTT.

As for this clonotype: A read error may be the cause here, since a much bigger clone is one base away. The chain employs TRBV19 and TRBJ1-1; TRBD1 is a possible D gene (6 bases). The CDR3 has 16 amino acids. Germline-derived CDR1 and CDR2 are LNHDA and SQIVND (reference sequence). The CDR3 region has the DNA TGTGCCAGTGGTATAGGCAGGGGCGCCATGAACACTGAAGCTTTCTTT. Translation: CASGIGRGAMNTEAFF.

Relative to its sample, this clonotype is medium-sized. The chain couples TRBV19 to TRBJ1-1, with D uncertain. The CDR3 totals 14 residues. The ends were cut back, 4 bases at V and 4 bases at J, with 13 bases in the middle. The germline gives CDR1 LNHDA, CDR2 SQIVND (reference sequence). The CDR3 here is CASSRPLQGTEAFF. DNA of the CDR3: TGTGCCAGTAGTAGGCCCCTCCAAGGCACTGAAGCTTTCTTT.

With regard to this clonotype: Its ends do not fully match the called genes, so a read error is possible. The chain combines TRBV4-1 with TRBJ1-4; TRBD1 might be the D (5 bases). The germline V gene has CDR1 MGHRA and CDR2 YSYEKL. CDR3 size: 14 residues. This chain's CDR3 is CTSSPGQGVEKLSF. CDR3 DNA sequence: TGCACCAGCAGCCCCGGCCAAGGGGTTGAAAAACTGTCTTTT.

In its sample, this clonotype was seen many times. This chain joins TRBV29-1 and TRBJ1-2; no reliable D call. The germline V gene encodes CDR1 SQVTM and CDR2 ANQGSEA. There are 11 residues in the CDR3. V was clipped by 7 bases and J by 0 bases, with 6 bases between them. In DNA, the CDR3 is TGCAGCGCCTATTCTAACTATGGCTACACCTTC. This translates into CSAYSNYGYTF.

On this clonotype itself: A much larger clone is a single base away; this may be a read error. No conserved phenylalanine or tryptophan ends this CDR3, so it is likely a read error. The chain is built from TRBV4-2 and TRBJ2-7; 12 positions agree with TRBD1. Germline lookup yields CDR1 LGHNA and CDR2 YNFKEQ. V dropped 3 bases and J dropped 6; count of bases not matched to a gene: 6. CDR3 length equals 15 residues. CDR3 in amino acids: CASSQGQGAGVEQYS. The DNA for the CDR3 is TGTGCCAGCAGCCAGGGACAGGGGGCTGGGGTCGAGCAGTACTCC.

This clonotype was seen more than once but under ten times. A much larger clone differs from this one at a single base, so this may be a read error. The chain joins TRBV2 to TRBJ1-6; perhaps TRBD1 as D (6 bases). The CDR3 consists of 15 residues. Germline V CDR1 and CDR2: SNHLY, FYNNEI. The CDR3 protein is CASNRAFEVFSPPHF. The CDR3 nucleotides are TGTGCCAGTAACAGGGCCTTTGAGGTCTTCTCACCCCCCCACTTT.

Of note for this clonotype: It may be a read error: a sequence one base away is much more abundant. This chain links TRBV6-2 or TRBV6-3 with TRBJ2-2; D perhaps matches TRBD2 (5 bases). CDR3 length equals 20 residues. Germline lookup yields CDR1 MNHEY and CDR2 SVGEGT. In DNA form, the CDR3 reads TGTGCCAGCAGTTGGACTCCGGGCGGTCTCGAAAACGCGAACGCCGGGGAGCTGTTTTTT. Protein sequence: CASSWTPGGLENANAGELFF.

This clonotype was found many times. V usage is TRBV19 and J usage is TRBJ1-1; 7 bases line up with TRBD1. This CDR3 has 14 amino acids. Germline values: CDR1 LNHDA, CDR2 SQIVND (reference sequence). V shed 6 bases and J 5 bases; nucleotides not matched to a gene: 9. The CDR3 sequence: CASRTAGGGTEAFF. For the CDR3, the DNA is TGTGCCAGTAGGACCGCAGGGGGTGGGACTGAAGCTTTCTTT.

Details on this clonotype: It may be a read error: a sequence one base away is much more abundant. The V gene is TRBV20-1, the J gene TRBJ1-3; D gene ambiguous. This CDR3 has 11 residues. Germline assignment: CDR1 DFQATT and CDR2 SNEGSKA (reference sequence). V was shortened by 6 bases and J by 3 bases, with 6 bases between the two germline ends. This chain's CDR3 is CSAPSGNTIYF. DNA for the CDR3: TGCAGTGCACCCAGTGGAAACACCATATATTTT.

This clonotype was found many times. The chain recombines TRBV7-9 with TRBJ2-2; D possibly corresponds to TRBD2 (5 bases). V lost 9 bases, J lost 5 bases, and 10 bases lay in between. Germline V gene lookup returns CDR1 SEHNR and CDR2 FQNEAQ (reference sequence). The CDR3 is made up of 12 amino acids. This chain's CDR3 is CASCGETGELFF. The CDR3 region has the DNA TGTGCCAGTTGTGGGGAGACCGGGGAGCTGTTTTTT.

This clonotype has ten or more counts. The limits of the CDR3 on the DNA are not certain, so only TCRdb's listed CDR3 is given. The rearrangement uses TRBV30 and TRBJ2-2; the table's D call, TRBD1, was not checked against the DNA. Germline V lookup: CDR1 GTSNPN, CDR2 SVGIG (reference sequence). The CDR3 extends over 13 residues, inclusive of both ends. This CDR3 is CAWPPGTPGSCFF.

There are many counts of this clonotype. J is TRBJ2-3 and V is TRBV6-2 or TRBV6-3; unclear D gene. Per the germline V gene, CDR1 is MNHEY and CDR2 is SVGEGT. This CDR3 spans 13 amino acids. Trimming shortened V by 5 bases and J by 0 bases, and 6 bases separated the two germline ends. In nucleotides, the CDR3 is TGTGCCAGCAGTCCCGGGAGCACAGATACGCAGTATTTT. Its protein product is CASSPGSTDTQYF.

This clonotype came up many times. This CDR3 is CATSGGDNEQFF. The DNA for the CDR3 is TGTGCCACCAGTGGGGGCGACAATGAGCAGTTCTTC. The V gene is TRBV24-1, the J gene TRBJ2-1; a weak D match, TRBD1 (5 bases). Germline loops: CDR1 KGHDR, CDR2 SFDVKD. The CDR3 length is 12 residues. The V and J ends lost 5 bases and 5 bases respectively, with 6 bases between them.

This clonotype was seen at least ten times. V usage is TRBV19 and J usage is TRBJ1-4; D ambiguous. The germline V and J ends were trimmed by 7 bases and 3 bases, with 12 bases remaining between them. There are 14 residues in the CDR3. In germline, CDR1 is LNHDA, CDR2 SQIVND (reference sequence). The CDR3 sequence: CASTRGAPNEKLFF. The CDR3 DNA follows: TGTGCCAGTACGAGAGGAGCACCTAATGAAAAACTGTTTTTT.

As regards this clonotype: A much larger clone sits a single nucleotide away, making a read error possible. The chain uses TRBV13 and TRBJ2-5; D gene ambiguous. The germline V and J ends were trimmed by 4 bases and 5 bases, with 17 bases remaining between them. The germline gives CDR1 PRHDT, CDR2 FYEKMQ (reference sequence). The CDR3 is 15 residues long. CDR3 region: CASSSEAEISETQYF. CDR3 nucleotide sequence: TGTGCCAGCAGCTCCGAAGCCGAGATCAGTGAGACCCAGTACTTC.